One sample yielded the 2 T cell receptor beta chains listed below, sequenced in a study of T cell responses to AZD1222 COVID-19 vaccine. Data came from immunoSEQ multiplex PCR; TCRdb stores just in-frame clones and leaves some out. The table shows some 170,000 clones, with about 92% occurring only once. The input for sequencing was peripheral blood, taken on day 0 of AZD1222 vaccination. These receptors were taken from an adult in good health.

The gene calls are TRBV6-5 and TRBJ2-7, with D perhaps matching TRBD1 (7 bases). Per the germline V gene, CDR1 is MNHEY and CDR2 is SVGAGI. Trimming left V 10 bases short and J 4 bases short, with 20 bases between. The length of the CDR3 is 14 residues. CDR3 nucleotides: TGTGCCACAAAAGGGGGGACAGTCTATTACGAGCAGTACTTC. The encoded protein is CATKGGTVYYEQYF.

The chain links TRBV11-3 to TRBJ1-2, with 12 bases aligning to TRBD1. The CDR3 sequence is 15 residues long. Germline CDR1 reads SGHNT; CDR2 reads YENEEA. V gave up 5 bases and J gave up 5 bases; unmatched junction bases: 6. The CDR3 bases are TGTGCCAGCAGCCAGCGGGACAGGGGGCAATATGGCTACACCTTC. Amino acid sequence: CASSQRDRGQYGYTF.